Below are 9 T cell receptor beta chains sequenced from a single sample in a study of beta chain features in type 1 diabetes (dated by TCRdb to the late 2010s). The library came from the immunoSEQ multiplex PCR assay. The entire isolated RNA was reverse transcribed using the High Capacity cDNA Reverse Transcription Kit, and thus expressed TCRB transcripts were sequenced. This immuneACCESS table, as held by TCRdb, lists in-frame sequences with V and J called but not all clones. Of the missing ones, under half trace to an unresolved V gene in checked studies; the others have no known cause. This sample gives roughly 400,000 clones in total; roughly 15% of them show up just once. Roughly 0.019% of the sample goes to the ten largest clones. Sequencing used naive CD4+ T cells from blood. The cell subset or site label for this specimen denotes: true naive CD4+ T cells. These receptors came from a woman between 18 and 29 years old in good health.

The chain joins TRBV29-1 to TRBJ1-2, with TRBD1 matching over 7 bases. J lost 4 bases, V lost 6 bases, and 11 bases had no gene match. The CDR3 loop spans 14 amino acids. Germline CDR1 SQVTM, CDR2 ANQGSEA. For the CDR3, the DNA is TGCAGCGTCGATGAGGGGGCTTTCGTCTATGGCTACACCTTC. Its protein product is CSVDEGAFVYGYTF.

The DNA for the CDR3 is TGCGCCAGCAGCCCCGGACAGGGACTGTTTTTT. This translates into CASSPGQGLFF. The V gene is TRBV5-1, the J gene TRBJ1-4; 8 nucleotides align to TRBD1. CDR3 length equals 11 residues. Germline V gene sequence: CDR1 SGHRS, CDR2 YFSETQ. Germline trimming cut 4 bases from V and 13 bases from J; bases unmatched to any gene: 3.

This clone has only a few counts. This sequence joins TRBV9 and TRBJ2-1, with D hard to call. The CDR3 loop spans 15 amino acids. The V end lost 0 bases, the J end lost 2 bases, and 9 bases lay between the germline ends. Germline V gives CDR1 SGDLS, CDR2 YYNGEE. CDR3 sequence: CASSVAVTAYNEQFF. The CDR3 nucleotides read TGTGCCAGCAGCGTAGCGGTCACAGCCTACAATGAGCAGTTCTTC.

The V gene is TRBV12-5, the J gene TRBJ2-6, with D perhaps TRBD1 (5 bases). CDR1 is LGHNT and CDR2 is FRNRAP in the germline V gene. V lost 10 bases to trimming and J lost 2 bases, with 24 bases between them. CDR3 length: 18 residues. CDR3 DNA sequence: TGTGCTATCATCCAAGGGGCTCCCGACTTCACTGGGGCCAACGTCCTGACTTTC. This sequence encodes CAIIQGAPDFTGANVLTF.

This clone was seen more than once but under ten times. The chain employs TRBV18 and TRBJ1-4, with a weak D call TRBD1 (6 bases). V was shortened by 0 bases and J by 8 bases, with 19 bases between the two germline ends. CDR3 length: 17 amino acids. Germline lookup yields CDR1 KGHSH and CDR2 LQKENI. Here the CDR3 reads CASSPPRAQGTREKLFF. The DNA of the CDR3 is TGTGCCAGCTCACCACCCAGAGCACAGGGCACGCGGGAAAAACTGTTTTTT.

The rearrangement links TRBV14 to TRBJ2-5; 7 bases line up with TRBD1. Germline CDR1 is SGHDN and CDR2 is FVKESK. The V and J ends lost 6 bases and 4 bases, in that order; junction bases with no gene match: 8. CDR3 length: 14 amino acids. In DNA form, the CDR3 reads TGTGCCAGCAGTTTCAGACAGGGAAGAGAGACCCAGTACTTC. Protein: CASSFRQGRETQYF.

The gene calls are TRBV18 and TRBJ1-1; D is unresolved. This CDR3 comprises 14 residues. The V end lost 3 bases, the J end lost 2 bases, and 10 bases lay between the germline ends. Germline lookup yields CDR1 KGHSH and CDR2 LQKENI. CDR3 sequence reads: CASSPKNSNTEAFF. The CDR3 DNA reads TGTGCCAGCTCACCCAAGAACTCAAACACTGAAGCTTTCTTT.

The V call is TRBV6-6, the J call TRBJ2-1; a weak D match, TRBD2 (6 bases). CDR1 is MNHNY and CDR2 is SVGAGI in the germline V gene (reference sequence). The CDR3 loop spans 14 amino acids. V was shortened by 6 bases and J by 6 bases, with 15 bases between the two germline ends. CDR3 nucleotides: TGTGCCAGCAGCCTGACTAGTAAGCCCAATGAGCAGTTCTTC. It codes for CASSLTSKPNEQFF.

The genes are TRBV5-1 and TRBJ1-2, with D unclear. V lost 3 bases and J 8 bases, leaving 17 bases between the germline ends. Germline V gene lookup returns CDR1 SGHRS and CDR2 YFSETQ. The CDR3 extends over 14 amino acids. The CDR3 region has the DNA TGCGCCAGCAGCTCCAACGGAGGGTTTGGCGGCTACACCTTC. It specifies CASSSNGGFGGYTF.